The next 28 T cell receptor beta chains were all read from a single sample in a study of T cell repertoires in cytomegalovirus infection. TCRdb fed the reads into MiXCR, producing one record per CDR3 protein. This table has around 490,000 distinct CDR3 sequences, 26% appearing once. The source material was PBMCs. These receptors originate from a human donor in good health (CMV status not recorded). Some clones in this sample may be carry-over from other donors' samples.

The gene calls are TRBV6-5 and TRBJ1-3; D ambiguous. Per germline, CDR1 MNHEY and CDR2 SVGAGI. The CDR3 consists of 16 residues. Trimming pared 0 bases from V and 2 bases from J, leaving 11 bases between. The CDR3 DNA follows: TGTGCCAGCAGTTACTCAGGTTCGGCGACTGGAAACACCATATATTTT. Protein sequence: CASSYSGSATGNTIYF.

This clonotype was recorded many times. This chain uses TRBV12-3 or TRBV12-4 with TRBJ1-5; no firm D call. The CDR3 runs to 14 residues. V was pared by 4 bases and J by 0 bases, with 7 bases between. CDR3 in amino acids: CASSYHSSNQPQHF. DNA of the CDR3: TGTGCCAGCAGTTACCACAGTAGCAATCAGCCCCAGCATTTT.

The chain employs TRBV6-2 or TRBV6-3 and TRBJ1-5; D ambiguous. With 6 bases removed from V and 0 bases from J, the gap between germline ends came to 6 bases. Germline CDR1 is MNHEY and CDR2 is SVGEGT. The CDR3 spans 13 residues. The CDR3 DNA follows: TGTGCCAGCAGGGAATATAGCAATCAGCCCCAGCATTTT. Encoded protein: CASREYSNQPQHF.

This sequence joins TRBV18 and TRBJ1-3; D is ambiguous. Trimming took off 5 bases at V and 9 bases at J, with 14 bases between the two ends. The CDR3 covers 13 residues. Germline loops: CDR1 KGHSH, CDR2 LQKENI. The CDR3 nucleotides read TGTGCCAGCTCAACCGGAGGTCGGGGCACCATATATTTT. It encodes CASSTGGRGTIYF.

The V gene is TRBV30, the J gene TRBJ2-7; D may be TRBD2 (5 bases). Trimming stripped 1 base from V and 3 bases from J, with 7 bases between. Germline-derived CDR1 and CDR2 are GTSNPN and SVGIG (reference sequence). The length of the CDR3 is 12 residues. CDR3 sequence: CAWSGENYEQYF. CDR3 DNA: TGTGCCTGGAGTGGGGAGAACTACGAGCAGTACTTC.

In this sample, this clonotype turned up once. The rearrangement links TRBV20-1 to TRBJ1-2; TRBD1 is a possible D gene (5 bases). Looked up from germline, CDR1 is DFQATT and CDR2 is SNEGSKA (reference sequence). The length of the CDR3 is 11 residues. CDR3 amino acids: CRFSGTYGYTF. In nucleotides, the CDR3 is TGCAGGTTCTCCGGGACCTATGGCTACACCTTC.

This clonotype has only a few counts. J is TRBJ2-7 and V is TRBV7-8, with 12 positions matching TRBD2. Germline CDR1 SGHVS, CDR2 FQNEAQ. CDR3 length: 17 amino acids. With V trimmed by 0 bases and J by 5 bases, 8 bases remained unmatched. CDR3 residues: CASSLAPLAGGRNEQYV. CDR3 sequence (DNA): TGTGCCAGCAGCTTAGCACCCCTAGCGGGAGGGCGGAACGAGCAGTACGTC.

The V gene is TRBV7-8, the J gene TRBJ2-3; D gene unclear. V was shortened by 0 bases and J by 2 bases, with 9 bases between the two germline ends. The CDR3 consists of 15 residues. Germline V CDR1 and CDR2: SGHVS, FQNEAQ. CDR3 sequence: CASSLAAAPTDTQYF. The CDR3 bases are TGTGCCAGCAGCTTAGCTGCAGCCCCCACAGATACGCAGTATTTT.

This clonotype turned up a few times. This chain uses TRBV7-6 with TRBJ2-1; D is ambiguous. There are 12 residues in the CDR3. The germline gives CDR1 SGHVS, CDR2 FNYEAQ. V was trimmed by 5 bases and J by 9 bases, leaving 11 bases between them. CDR3 bases: TGTGCCAGCAGCCCGACCTTGAGTGAGCAGTTCTTC. The encoded protein is CASSPTLSEQFF.

The chain has TRBV7-3 and TRBJ2-2; 11 nucleotides align to TRBD1. Germline V gene data show CDR1 as SGHTA and CDR2 as FQGTGA. The CDR3 contains 16 residues. With 0 bases clipped from V and 6 bases from J, the junction kept 3 bases outside the gene matches. The CDR3 reads CASSLTAGQGAGELFF. CDR3 bases: TGTGCCAGCAGCTTAACGGCGGGACAGGGGGCCGGGGAGCTGTTTTTT. Looking up the rest from reference TRBV7-3 and TRBJ2-2 gives the full variable domain: GAGVSQTPSNKVTEKGKYVELRCDPISGHTALYWYRQSLGQGPEFLIYFQGTGAADDSGLPNDRFFAVRPEGSVSTLKIQRTERGDSAVYLCASSLTAGQGAGELFFGEGSRLTVL.

This clonotype was counted a few times. This chain joins TRBV6-5 and TRBJ2-1; the match to TRBD2 covers 10 bases. The CDR3 has 12 amino acids. With V trimmed by 5 bases and J by 14 bases, 6 bases remained unmatched. Germline loops: CDR1 MNHEY, CDR2 SVGAGI. CDR3 in DNA: TGTGCCAGCAGTATGAAGCGGGAGGGGGAGTTCTTC. Its protein product is CASSMKREGEFF.

There are a few counts of this clonotype. J is TRBJ1-1 and V is TRBV7-9, with D uncertain. This CDR3 is built from 11 residues. Germline CDR1 and CDR2: SEHNR and FQNEAQ (reference sequence). The V and J ends lost 7 bases and 3 bases respectively, with 6 bases between them. CDR3 loop: CASKGDTEAFF. The CDR3 DNA reads TGTGCCAGCAAAGGCGACACTGAAGCTTTCTTT.

V gene TRBV15 combines with J gene TRBJ1-5, with TRBD1 matching over 8 bases. Trimming at V came to 9 bases and at J to 7 bases, leaving 8 bases not matched to a gene. The germline V gene has CDR1 LNHNV and CDR2 YYDKDF (reference sequence). This CDR3 region has 13 residues. As DNA, the CDR3 is TGTGCCACTACTACAGGGGGTTCGCAGCCCCAGCATTTT. This encodes CATTTGGSQPQHF.

This clonotype was counted only a few times. The chain joins TRBV29-1 to TRBJ2-2; D call uncertain. Germline assignment: CDR1 SQVTM and CDR2 ANQGSEA. V lost 3 bases and J lost 6, with 11 bases in between. The CDR3 loop spans 13 amino acids. In nucleotides, the CDR3 is TGCAGCGTTGACCGTCACCATCCCGGGGAGCTGTTTTTT. Amino acid sequence: CSVDRHHPGELFF.

This clonotype has a handful of counts. The chain links TRBV7-9 to TRBJ1-2; D not certain. Trimming removed 2 bases at V and 4 bases at J, with 8 bases between. The CDR3 contains 13 residues. Germline V gives CDR1 SEHNR, CDR2 FQNEAQ (reference sequence). This chain's CDR3 is CASSLQRSYGYTF. DNA for the CDR3: TGTGCCAGCAGCTTACAGAGGAGCTATGGCTACACCTTC.

Only a few counts were recorded for this clonotype. The J gene is TRBJ2-7, the V gene TRBV7-2; D tentatively fits TRBD1 or TRBD2 (5 bases each). This CDR3 has 15 amino acids. The germline V gene has CDR1 SGHTA and CDR2 FQGNSA. V lost 5 bases to trimming and J lost 2 bases, with 16 bases between them. This chain's CDR3 is CASSPRVGAAYEQYV. The DNA of the CDR3 is TGTGCCAGCAGCCCCAGGGTCGGGGCGGCCTACGAGCAGTACGTC.

This clonotype has a handful of counts. The V and J genes are TRBV6-2 or TRBV6-3 and TRBJ2-1; 8 bases fit TRBD2. Germline loops: CDR1 MNHEY, CDR2 SVGEGT. The CDR3 loop spans 16 amino acids. V was pared by 5 bases and J by 3 bases, with 9 bases of the junction left unmatched. The CDR3, as DNA: TGTGCCAGCAGTACCACTAGCGGATTTTTCTACAATGAGCAGTTCTTC. Its translation: CASSTTSGFFYNEQFF.

This clonotype was picked up a small number of times. The rearrangement joins TRBV4-1 to TRBJ2-1, with D uncertain. CDR1 and CDR2 from the germline V gene are MGHRA and YSYEKL. Trimming removed 1 base from V and 5 bases from J, with 12 bases in between. CDR3 length equals 15 residues. The CDR3 coding sequence is TGCGCCAGCAGCCAAGTCATATTAGCTGACAATGAGCAGTTCTTC. Protein: CASSQVILADNEQFF.

The J gene is TRBJ2-1, the V gene TRBV20-1, with 11 bases lining up with TRBD2. Unmatched junction bases numbered 4, after V lost 0 bases and J lost 3 bases. Germline V lookup: CDR1 DFQATT, CDR2 SNEGSKA (reference sequence). The CDR3 consists of 16 residues. The CDR3 sequence is CSARDRLAGNYNEQFF. CDR3 in DNA: TGCAGTGCTAGAGATCGACTAGCGGGAAACTACAATGAGCAGTTCTTC.

This clonotype was found a few times. The rearrangement joins TRBV7-6 to TRBJ1-5; D is ambiguous. The CDR3 has 13 residues. V was shortened by 8 bases and J by 0 bases, with 8 bases between the two germline ends. CDR1 and CDR2 from the germline V gene are SGHVS and FNYEAQ. This CDR3 is CASQASSNQPQHF. As DNA, the CDR3 is TGTGCCAGCCAGGCTTCTAGCAATCAGCCCCAGCATTTT.

This clonotype appeared many times. CDR3 region: CASSTSSGNTIYF. DNA of the CDR3: TGTGCCAGCAGCACGAGCTCTGGAAACACCATATATTTT. V and J are TRBV7-2 and TRBJ1-3; D is uncertain. CDR3 size: 13 residues. V was clipped by 5 bases and J by 0 bases, with 5 bases between them. Germline assignment: CDR1 SGHTA and CDR2 FQGNSA.

The chain is built from TRBV7-2 and TRBJ1-2; no firm D call. CDR3 length: 15 residues. From germline, CDR1 is SGHTA and CDR2 FQGNSA. V was cut by 1 base and J by 5 bases, with 14 bases left in between. In DNA, the CDR3 is TGTGCCAGCAGCTTAGGGGCCACAGAAATATATGGCTACACCTTC. It yields the protein CASSLGATEIYGYTF.

This clonotype turned up a few times. The chain links TRBV12-3 or TRBV12-4 to TRBJ1-1; the D is unclear. The CDR3 is 11 residues long. Deletions cut 6 bases from V and 3 bases from J, with 5 bases between. The DNA of the CDR3 is TGTGCCAGCAGGGCGTACACTGAAGCTTTCTTT. Translated, it gives CASRAYTEAFF.

J is TRBJ2-1 and V is TRBV7-2, with 10 bases matching TRBD2. The CDR3 extends over 16 amino acids. In germline, CDR1 is SGHTA, CDR2 FQGNSA. Unmatched junction bases numbered 7, after V lost 1 base and J lost 7 bases. The CDR3 spells CASSLDRSSGSNEQFF. The DNA of the CDR3 is TGTGCCAGCAGCTTAGATAGGTCTAGCGGGAGTAATGAGCAGTTCTTC.

This clonotype has more than one count but fewer than ten. V is TRBV28 and J is TRBJ2-1; 8 nucleotides line up with TRBD1. This CDR3 is built from 15 residues. Germline loops: CDR1 MDHEN, CDR2 SYDVKM. Trimming cost V 5 bases and J 9 bases; bases outside gene matches: 12. The CDR3 region is CASSPPGQVVFEQFF. The CDR3 DNA follows: TGTGCCAGCAGTCCTCCGGGACAGGTTGTTTTTGAGCAGTTCTTC. The complete variable domain, with remaining parts taken from reference TRBV28 and TRBJ2-1, reads DVKVTQSSRYLVKRTGEKVFLECVQDMDHENMFWYRQDPGLGLRLIYFSYDVKMKEKGDIPEGYSVSREKKERFSLILESASTNQTSMYLCASSPPGQVVFEQFFGPGTRLTVL.

This chain joins TRBV7-9 and TRBJ1-2, with 7 bases aligning to TRBD1. V dropped 1 base and J dropped 1; count of bases not matched to a gene: 9. The germline V gene has CDR1 SEHNR and CDR2 FQNEAQ (reference sequence). CDR3 length: 17 amino acids. CDR3 sequence: CASSLGELDRRNYGYTF. Here the CDR3 DNA reads TGTGCCAGCAGCTTAGGAGAGCTGGACAGGCGTAACTATGGCTACACCTTC.

Many counts were recorded for this clonotype. The chain uses TRBV12-3 or TRBV12-4 and TRBJ2-4, with D possibly TRBD1 on 6 matching bases. The germline V and J ends were trimmed by 3 bases and 0 bases, with 24 bases remaining between them. CDR3 size: 20 residues. The DNA of the CDR3 is TGTGCCAGCAGTTTCTCCGGACAGAGTTGGGACCTACTAGCCAAAAACATTCAGTACTTC. Translation: CASSFSGQSWDLLAKNIQYF.

This chain links TRBV12-3 or TRBV12-4 with TRBJ2-3, with 11 bases fitting TRBD2. The CDR3 consists of 18 residues. V dropped 3 bases and J dropped 1; count of bases not matched to a gene: 9. CDR3 in DNA: TGTGCCAGCAGTTTCGGCTCCCTAGCGGGAGGCCGCACAGATACGCAGTATTTT. Translation gives CASSFGSLAGGRTDTQYF.